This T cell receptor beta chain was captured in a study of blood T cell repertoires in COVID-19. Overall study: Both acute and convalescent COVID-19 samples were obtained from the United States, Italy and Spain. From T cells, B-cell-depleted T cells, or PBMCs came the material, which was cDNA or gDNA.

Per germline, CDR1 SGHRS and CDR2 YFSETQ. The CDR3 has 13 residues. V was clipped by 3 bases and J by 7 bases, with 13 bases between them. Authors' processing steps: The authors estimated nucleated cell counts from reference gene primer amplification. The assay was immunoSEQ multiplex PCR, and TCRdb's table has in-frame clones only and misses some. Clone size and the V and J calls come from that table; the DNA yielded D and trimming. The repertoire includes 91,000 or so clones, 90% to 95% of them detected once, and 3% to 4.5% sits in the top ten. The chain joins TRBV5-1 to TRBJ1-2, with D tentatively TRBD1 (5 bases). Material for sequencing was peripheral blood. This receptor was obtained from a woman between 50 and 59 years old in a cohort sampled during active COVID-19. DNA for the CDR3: TGCGCCAGCAGCTCAACAGGTCCATCTGGCTACACCTTC. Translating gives CASSSTGPSGYTF.